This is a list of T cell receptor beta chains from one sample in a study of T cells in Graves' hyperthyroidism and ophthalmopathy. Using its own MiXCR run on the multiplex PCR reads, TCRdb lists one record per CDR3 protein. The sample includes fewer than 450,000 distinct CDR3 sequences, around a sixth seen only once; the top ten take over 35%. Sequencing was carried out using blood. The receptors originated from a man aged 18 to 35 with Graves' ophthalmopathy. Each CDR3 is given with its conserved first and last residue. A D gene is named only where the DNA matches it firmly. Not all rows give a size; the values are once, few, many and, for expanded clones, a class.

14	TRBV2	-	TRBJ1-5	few	TGTGCCAGCAGCGACCAATATAGCAATCAGCCCCAGCATTTT	CASSDQYSNQPQHF
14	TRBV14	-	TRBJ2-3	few	TGTGCCAGCAGCCAAGAATGGGGCACAGATACGCAGTATTTT	CASSQEWGTDTQYF
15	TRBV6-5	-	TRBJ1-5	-	TGTGCCAGCAGTTACTTTGGCAGTTCCACTCAGCCCCAGCATTTT	CASSYFGSSTQPQHF
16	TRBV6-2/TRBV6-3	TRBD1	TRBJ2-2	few	TGTGCCAGCACCCCCGGCAGGGGGCTCTACACCGGGGAGCTGTTTTTT	CASTPGRGLYTGELFF
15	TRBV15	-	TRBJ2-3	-	TGTGCCACCAGCAGGGGGGCGGGGGGCACAGATACGCAGTATTTT	CATSRGAGGTDTQYF
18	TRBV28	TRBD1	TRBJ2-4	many	TGTGCCAGCTTCCCAGGGGGCTATAGGGACCTAGCCAAAAACATTCAGTACTTC	CASFPGGYRDLAKNIQYF
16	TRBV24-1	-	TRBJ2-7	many	TGTGCCACCAGTGATTCCGGGACCGGGGTTAGTTACGAGCAGTACTTC	CATSDSGTGVSYEQYF
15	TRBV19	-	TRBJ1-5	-	TGTGCCAGTAGTTTCGGGACCCTCGAGAATCAGCCCCAGCATTTT	CASSFGTLENQPQHF
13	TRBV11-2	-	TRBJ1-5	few	TGTACCAGCAGCTTAGATAGGGGTCAGCCCCAGCATTTT	CTSSLDRGQPQHF
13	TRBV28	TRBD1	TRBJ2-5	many	TGTGCCAGCAGAGGACAGGGCGTCAGGACCCAGTACTTC	CASRGQGVRTQYF
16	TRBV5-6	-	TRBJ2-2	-	TGTGCCAGCAGCAAAGCATGGGGACTTGGGGCCGGGGAGCTGTTTTTT	CASSKAWGLGAGELFF
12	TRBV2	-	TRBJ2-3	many	TGTGCCAGCAGGGGGAGCACAGATACGCAGTATTTT	CASRGSTDTQYF
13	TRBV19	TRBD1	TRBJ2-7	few	TGTGCCAGTAGGAACCAGGGGGCCCACGAGCAGTACTTC	CASRNQGAHEQYF
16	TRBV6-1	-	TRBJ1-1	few	TGTGCCAGCAGTGAGGGGGGGGGGCCGGCGAACACTGAAGCTTTCTTT	CASSEGGGPANTEAFF
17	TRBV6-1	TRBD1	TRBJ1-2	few	TGTGCCAGCAGTTCCCGAATCCCGGGACAGAGGGCGACTGGCTACACCTTC	CASSSRIPGQRATGYTF
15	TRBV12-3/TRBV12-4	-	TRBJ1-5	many	TGTGCCAGCAGTTTCCTGGACAGTGGCAATCAGCCCCAGCATTTT	CASSFLDSGNQPQHF
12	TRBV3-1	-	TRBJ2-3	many	TGTGCCAGCAGCCAAGTCGTAGATACGCAGTATTTT	CASSQVVDTQYF
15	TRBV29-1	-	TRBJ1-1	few	TGCAGCGTTGAGTTAAGTGCGACACAGAACACTGAAGCTTTCTTT	CSVELSATQNTEAFF
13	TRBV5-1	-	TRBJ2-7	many	TGCGCCAGCAGCCTGGGGGGACAGCCAGAGCAGTACTTC	CASSLGGQPEQYF
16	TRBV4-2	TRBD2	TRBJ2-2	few	TGTGCCAGCAGCCAAGACGGACTAGCGGGGGCCGGGGAGCTGTTTTTT	CASSQDGLAGAGELFF
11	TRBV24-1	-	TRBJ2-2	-	TGTGCCACTGCAAACACCGGGGAGCTGTTTTTT	CATANTGELFF
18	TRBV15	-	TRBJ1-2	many	TGTGCCACCAGCAGAGATCCGGGAAGAGGGACCCCTAACTATGGCTACACCTTC	CATSRDPGRGTPNYGYTF
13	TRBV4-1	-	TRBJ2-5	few	TGCGCCAGCAGCCAACAAGTCCGGGAGACCCAGTACTTC	CASSQQVRETQYF
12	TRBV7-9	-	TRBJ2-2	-	TGTGCCAGCAGTCTAACGGCCGGGGAGCTGTTTTTT	CASSLTAGELFF
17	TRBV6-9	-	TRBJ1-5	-	TGTGCCAGCAGTTACCTCTTCATGGGGAAGCCCAATCAGCCCCAGCATTTT	CASSYLFMGKPNQPQHF
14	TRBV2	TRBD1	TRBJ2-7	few	TGTGCCAGCACCCGGACAGGGGGTTTTTACGAGCAGTACTTC	CASTRTGGFYEQYF
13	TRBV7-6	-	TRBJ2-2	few	TGTGCCAGCAGGAGGGGAGCCACCGGGGAGCTGTTTTTT	CASRRGATGELFF
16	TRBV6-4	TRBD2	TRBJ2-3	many	TGTGCCAGCAGTGACAGTAGCGGGGGGGGCACAGATACGCAGTATTTT	CASSDSSGGGTDTQYF
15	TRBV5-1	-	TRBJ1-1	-	TGCGCCAGCAGCTTGGTGGCAGCCCCGAACACTGAAGCTTTCTTT	CASSLVAAPNTEAFF
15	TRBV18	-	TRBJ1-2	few	TGTGCCAGCTCACCACCGTCGGCCCCGGGCTATGGCTACACCTTC	CASSPPSAPGYGYTF
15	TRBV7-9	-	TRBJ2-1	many	TGTGCCAGCAGCAGCGGGACAGGCCATACCGATGAGCAGTTCTTC	CASSSGTGHTDEQFF
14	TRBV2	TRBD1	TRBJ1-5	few	TGTGCCAGCAGTGCGGGGCAGGGGGATCAGCCCCAGCATTTT	CASSAGQGDQPQHF
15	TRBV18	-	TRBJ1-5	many	TGTGCCAGCTCACCACCGAACAGGGAGAATCAGCCCCAGCATTTT	CASSPPNRENQPQHF
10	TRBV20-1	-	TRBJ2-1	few	TGCAGTGCTAGCCTAAATGAGCAGTTCTTC	CSASLNEQFF
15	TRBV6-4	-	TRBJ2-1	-	TGTGCCAGCAGTGTCCAGGCCCTTTTAGGTGATGAGCAGTTCTTC	CASSVQALLGDEQFF
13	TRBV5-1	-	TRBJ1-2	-	TGCGCCAGCAGCACAGGGCTGAACTATGGCTACACCTTC	CASSTGLNYGYTF
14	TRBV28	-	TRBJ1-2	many	TGTGCCAGCAGTTCCACTTTCCTGAACTATGGCTACACCTTC	CASSSTFLNYGYTF
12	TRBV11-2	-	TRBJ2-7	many	TGTGCCAGCAGAGGGGACTTCTACGAGCAGTACTTC	CASRGDFYEQYF
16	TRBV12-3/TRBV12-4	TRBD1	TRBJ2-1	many	TGTGCCAGCAGTCCGTCAGGACAGGGACTTTACAATGAGCAGTTCTTC	CASSPSGQGLYNEQFF
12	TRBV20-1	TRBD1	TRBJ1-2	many	TGCAGTCCTTTAGGGACAGGGGATGGCTACACCTTC	CSPLGTGDGYTF
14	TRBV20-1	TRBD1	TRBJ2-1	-	TGCAGTGCTAGAGCAGGGACAGGGGGCGCTGAGCAGTTCTTC	CSARAGTGGAEQFF
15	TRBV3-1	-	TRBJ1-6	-	TGTGCCAGCAGCCAAGGGGACCTCCTTAATTCACCCCTCCACTTT	CASSQGDLLNSPLHF
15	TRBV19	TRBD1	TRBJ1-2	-	TGTGCCAGTAGTCCTCTCAGGGGGCTTAACTATGGCTACACCTTC	CASSPLRGLNYGYTF
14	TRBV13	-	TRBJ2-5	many	TGTGCCAGCAGCTTACGGGGGGCGAAAGAGACCCAGTACTTC	CASSLRGAKETQYF
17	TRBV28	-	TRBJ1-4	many	TGTGCCAGCAGTGTACGTGGGGCCCCATTGTCTAATGAAAAACTGTTTTTT	CASSVRGAPLSNEKLFF
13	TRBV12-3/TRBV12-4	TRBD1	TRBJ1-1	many	TGTGCCAGCAGAAGGACAGGGTACACTGAAGCTTTCTTT	CASRRTGYTEAFF
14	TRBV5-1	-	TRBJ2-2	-	TGCGCCAGCAGCTTGGATCGGGATCCCGGGGAGCTGTTTTTT	CASSLDRDPGELFF
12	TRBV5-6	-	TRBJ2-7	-	TGTGCCAGCAGCTTCGTCGCCTACGAGCAGTACTTC	CASSFVAYEQYF
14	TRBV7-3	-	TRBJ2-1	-	TGTGCCAGCAGCTTCCGGGGGTTCCACAATGAGCAGTTCTTC	CASSFRGFHNEQFF
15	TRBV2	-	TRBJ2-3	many	TGTGCCAGCAGTATGAGGGGGGCTAGCACAGATACGCAGTATTTT	CASSMRGASTDTQYF
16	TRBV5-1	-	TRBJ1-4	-	TGTGCCAGCAGCTTGACCTACTCAGGGCGTAATGAAAAACTGTCTTTT	CASSLTYSGRNEKLSF
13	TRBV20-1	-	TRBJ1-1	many	TGCAGTGCTAGCCCGCCCCTGAACACTGAAGCTTTCTTT	CSASPPLNTEAFF
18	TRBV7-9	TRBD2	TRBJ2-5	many	TGTGCCAGCAGCGTAACTAGCGGGGGCCTCCGAATGCAAGAGACCCAGTACTTC	CASSVTSGGLRMQETQYF